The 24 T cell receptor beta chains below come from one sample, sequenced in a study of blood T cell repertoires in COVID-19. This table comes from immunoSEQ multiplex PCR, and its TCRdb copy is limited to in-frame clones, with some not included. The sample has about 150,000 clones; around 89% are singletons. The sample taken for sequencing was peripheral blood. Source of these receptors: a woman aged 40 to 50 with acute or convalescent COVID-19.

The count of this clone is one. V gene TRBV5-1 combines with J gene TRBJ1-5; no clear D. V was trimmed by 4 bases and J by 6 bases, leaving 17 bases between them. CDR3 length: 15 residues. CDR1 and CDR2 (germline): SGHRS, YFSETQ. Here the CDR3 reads CASSQACPLRQPQHF. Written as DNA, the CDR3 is TGCGCCAGCAGCCAGGCGTGCCCTCTGCGTCAGCCCCAGCATTTT.

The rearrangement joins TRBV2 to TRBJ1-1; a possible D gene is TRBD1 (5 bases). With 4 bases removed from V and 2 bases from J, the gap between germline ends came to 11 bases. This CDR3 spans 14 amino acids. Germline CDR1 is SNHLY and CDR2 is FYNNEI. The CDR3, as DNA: TGTGCCAGCAGTGTGCAGGGCCGAAACACTGAAGCTTTCTTT. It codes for CASSVQGRNTEAFF.

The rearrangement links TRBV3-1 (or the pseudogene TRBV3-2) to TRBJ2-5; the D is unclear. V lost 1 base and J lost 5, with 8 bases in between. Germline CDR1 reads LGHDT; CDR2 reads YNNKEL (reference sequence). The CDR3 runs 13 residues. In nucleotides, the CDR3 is TGTGCCAGCAGCCAAGTCGACGGGGAGACCCAGTACTTC. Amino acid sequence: CASSQVDGETQYF.

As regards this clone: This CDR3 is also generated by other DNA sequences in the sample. The CDR3 sequence: CASSLSRYEQYF. The CDR3 region has the DNA TGTGCCAGCAGTTTAAGCCGGTACGAGCAGTACTTC. The chain combines TRBV28 with TRBJ2-7; D is ambiguous. This CDR3 comprises 12 residues. The V and J ends lost 2 bases and 4 bases respectively, with 6 bases between them. Germline V lookup: CDR1 MDHEN, CDR2 SYDVKM.

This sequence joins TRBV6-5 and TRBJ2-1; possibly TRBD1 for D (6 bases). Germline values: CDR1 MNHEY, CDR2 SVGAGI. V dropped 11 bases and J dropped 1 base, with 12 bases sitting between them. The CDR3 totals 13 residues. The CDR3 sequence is CASQGQSYNEQFF. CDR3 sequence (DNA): TGTGCCTCGCAGGGGCAATCCTACAATGAGCAGTTCTTC.

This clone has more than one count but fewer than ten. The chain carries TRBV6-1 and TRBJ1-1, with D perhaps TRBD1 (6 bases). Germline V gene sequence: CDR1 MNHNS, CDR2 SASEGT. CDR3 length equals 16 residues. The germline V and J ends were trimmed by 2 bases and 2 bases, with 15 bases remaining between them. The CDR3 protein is CASSETFTGINTEAFF. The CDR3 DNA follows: TGTGCCAGCAGTGAAACCTTTACAGGGATTAACACTGAAGCTTTCTTT.

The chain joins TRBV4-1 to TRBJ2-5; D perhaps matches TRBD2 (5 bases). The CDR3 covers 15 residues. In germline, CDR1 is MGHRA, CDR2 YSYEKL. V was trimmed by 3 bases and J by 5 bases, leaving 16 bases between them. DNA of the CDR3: TGCGCCAGCAGCCAGGTACTTGCGGGTGGTGAGACCCAGTACTTC. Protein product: CASSQVLAGGETQYF.

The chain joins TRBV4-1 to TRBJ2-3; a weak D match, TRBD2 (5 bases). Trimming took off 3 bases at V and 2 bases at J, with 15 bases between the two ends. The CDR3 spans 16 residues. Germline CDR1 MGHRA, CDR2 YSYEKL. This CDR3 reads CASSQARGLDTDTQYF. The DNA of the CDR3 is TGCGCCAGCAGCCAGGCCCGAGGACTTGACACAGATACGCAGTATTTT.

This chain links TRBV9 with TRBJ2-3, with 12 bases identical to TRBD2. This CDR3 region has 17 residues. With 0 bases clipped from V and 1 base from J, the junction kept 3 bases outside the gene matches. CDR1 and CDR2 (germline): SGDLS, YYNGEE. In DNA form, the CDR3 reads TGTGCCAGCAGCGTAGCACTAGCGGGGGGTGGCACAGATACGCAGTATTTT. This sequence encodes CASSVALAGGGTDTQYF.

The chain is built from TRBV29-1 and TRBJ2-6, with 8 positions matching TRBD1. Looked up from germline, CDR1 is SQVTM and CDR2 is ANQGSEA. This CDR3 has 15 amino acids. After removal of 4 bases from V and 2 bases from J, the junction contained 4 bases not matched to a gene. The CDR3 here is CSVGSGGAGANVLTF. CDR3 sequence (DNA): TGCAGCGTTGGCTCAGGGGGCGCTGGGGCCAACGTCCTGACTTTC.

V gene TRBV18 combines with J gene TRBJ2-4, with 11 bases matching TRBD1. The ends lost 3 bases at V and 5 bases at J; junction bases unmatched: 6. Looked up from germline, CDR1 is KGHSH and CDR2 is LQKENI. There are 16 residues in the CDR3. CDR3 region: CASSPRLGQGENIQYF. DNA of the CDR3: TGTGCCAGCTCACCTCGGTTGGGACAGGGGGAAAACATTCAGTACTTC.

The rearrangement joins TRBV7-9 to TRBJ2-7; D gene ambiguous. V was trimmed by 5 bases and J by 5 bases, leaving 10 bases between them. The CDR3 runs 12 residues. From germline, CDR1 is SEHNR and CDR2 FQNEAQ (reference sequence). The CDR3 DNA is TGTGCCAGCAGCCTGCAACCAGACGAGCAGTACTTC. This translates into CASSLQPDEQYF.

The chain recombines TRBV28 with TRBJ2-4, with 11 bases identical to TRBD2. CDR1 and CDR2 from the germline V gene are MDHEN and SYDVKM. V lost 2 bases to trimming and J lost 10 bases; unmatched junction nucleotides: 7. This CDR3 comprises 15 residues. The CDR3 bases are TGTGCCAGCAGTTTAGGGCTAGCGGGGGGTTGGATTCAGTACTTC. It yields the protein CASSLGLAGGWIQYF.

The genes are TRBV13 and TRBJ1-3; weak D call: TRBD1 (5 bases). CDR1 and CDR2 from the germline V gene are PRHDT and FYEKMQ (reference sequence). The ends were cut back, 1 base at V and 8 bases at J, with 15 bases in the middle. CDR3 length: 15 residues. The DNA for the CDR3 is TGTGCCAGCAGCTTAGATTTCGGCAGGGTTGACACCATATATTTT. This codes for CASSLDFGRVDTIYF. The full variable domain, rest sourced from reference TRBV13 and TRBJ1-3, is AAGVIQSPRHLIKEKRETATLKCYPIPRHDTVYWYQQGPGQDPQFLISFYEKMQSDKGSIPDRFSAQQFSDYHSELNMSSLELGDSALYFCASSLDFGRVDTIYFGEGSWLTVV.

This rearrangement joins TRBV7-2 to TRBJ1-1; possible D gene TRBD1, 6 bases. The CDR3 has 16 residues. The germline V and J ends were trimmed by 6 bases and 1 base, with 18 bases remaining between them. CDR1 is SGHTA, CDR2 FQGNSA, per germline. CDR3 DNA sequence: TGTGCCAGCAGTTTCAGGGGTTTGGTCGGGAACACTGAAGCTTTCTTT. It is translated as CASSFRGLVGNTEAFF.

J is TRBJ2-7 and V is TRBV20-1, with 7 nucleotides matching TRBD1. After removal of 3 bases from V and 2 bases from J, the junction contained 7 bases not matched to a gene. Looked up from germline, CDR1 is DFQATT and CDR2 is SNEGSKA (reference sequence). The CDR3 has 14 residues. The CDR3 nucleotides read TGCAGTGCTAGTGGGGGACAGTCTCCCTACGAGCAGTACTTC. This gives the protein CSASGGQSPYEQYF.

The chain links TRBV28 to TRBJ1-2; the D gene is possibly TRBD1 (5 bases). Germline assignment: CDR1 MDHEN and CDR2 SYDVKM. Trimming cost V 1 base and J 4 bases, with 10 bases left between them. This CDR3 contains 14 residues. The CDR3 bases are TGTGCCAGCAGTTTATTTACAGGTTCCTATGGCTACACCTTC. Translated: CASSLFTGSYGYTF.

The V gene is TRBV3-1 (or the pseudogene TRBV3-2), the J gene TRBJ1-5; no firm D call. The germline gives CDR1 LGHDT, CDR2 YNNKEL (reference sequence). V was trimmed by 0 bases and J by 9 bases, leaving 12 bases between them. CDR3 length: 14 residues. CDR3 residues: CASSQETGIGPQHF. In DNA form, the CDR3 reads TGTGCCAGCAGCCAAGAGACCGGGATTGGGCCCCAGCATTTT.

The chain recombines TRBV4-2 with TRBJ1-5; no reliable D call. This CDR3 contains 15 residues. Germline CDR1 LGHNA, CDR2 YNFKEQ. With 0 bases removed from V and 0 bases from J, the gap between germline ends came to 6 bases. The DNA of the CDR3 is TGTGCCAGCAGCCAAGATGGGAGTAGCAATCAGCCCCAGCATTTT. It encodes CASSQDGSSNQPQHF.

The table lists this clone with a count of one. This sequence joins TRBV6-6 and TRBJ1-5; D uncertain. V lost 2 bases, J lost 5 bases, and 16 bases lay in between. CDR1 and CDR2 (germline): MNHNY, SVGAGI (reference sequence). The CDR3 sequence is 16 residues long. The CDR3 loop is CASSYTLLRLDQPQHF. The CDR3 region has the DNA TGTGCCAGCAGTTACACTCTTCTGCGGCTCGATCAGCCCCAGCATTTT.

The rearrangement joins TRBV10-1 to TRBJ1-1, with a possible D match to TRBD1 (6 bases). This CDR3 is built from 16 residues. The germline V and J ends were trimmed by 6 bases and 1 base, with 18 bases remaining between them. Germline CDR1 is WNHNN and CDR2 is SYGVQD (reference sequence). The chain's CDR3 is CASRPPDRLWNTEAFF. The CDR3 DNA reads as TGCGCCAGCAGACCCCCCGACAGGCTGTGGAACACTGAAGCTTTCTTT.

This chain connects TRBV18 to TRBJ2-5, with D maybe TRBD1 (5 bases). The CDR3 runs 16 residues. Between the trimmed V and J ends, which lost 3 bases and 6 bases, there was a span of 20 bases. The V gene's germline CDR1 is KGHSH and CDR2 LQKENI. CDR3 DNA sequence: TGTGCCAGCTCACCTACTACTTTCGAGCAGGGAAAGACCCAGTACTTC. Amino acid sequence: CASSPTTFEQGKTQYF.

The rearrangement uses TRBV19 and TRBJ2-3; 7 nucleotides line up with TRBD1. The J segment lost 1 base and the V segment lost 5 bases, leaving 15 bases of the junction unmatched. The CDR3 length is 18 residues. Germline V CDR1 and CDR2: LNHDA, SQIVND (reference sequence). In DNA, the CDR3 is TGTGCCAGTAGTCACCGACAGGGTGGGATCCCGCGCACAGATACGCAGTATTTT. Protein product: CASSHRQGGIPRTDTQYF.

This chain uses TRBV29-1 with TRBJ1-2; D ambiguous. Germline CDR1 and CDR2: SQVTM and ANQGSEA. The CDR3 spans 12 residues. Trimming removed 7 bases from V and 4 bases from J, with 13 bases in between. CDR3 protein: CSAFKQLYGYTF. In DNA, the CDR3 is TGCAGCGCCTTTAAACAGCTCTATGGCTACACCTTC.